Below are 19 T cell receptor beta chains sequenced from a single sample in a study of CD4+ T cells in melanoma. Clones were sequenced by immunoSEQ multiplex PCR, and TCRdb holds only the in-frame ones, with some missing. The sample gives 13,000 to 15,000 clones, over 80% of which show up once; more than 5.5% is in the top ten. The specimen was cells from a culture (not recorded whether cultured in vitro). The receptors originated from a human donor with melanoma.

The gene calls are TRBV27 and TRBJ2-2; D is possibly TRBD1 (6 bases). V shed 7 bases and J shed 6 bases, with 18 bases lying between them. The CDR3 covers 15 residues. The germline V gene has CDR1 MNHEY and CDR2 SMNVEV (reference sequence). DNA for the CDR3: TGTGCCAGCAACTATCTTACCGGACAGCCCGGGGAGCTGTTTTTT. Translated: CASNYLTGQPGELFF.

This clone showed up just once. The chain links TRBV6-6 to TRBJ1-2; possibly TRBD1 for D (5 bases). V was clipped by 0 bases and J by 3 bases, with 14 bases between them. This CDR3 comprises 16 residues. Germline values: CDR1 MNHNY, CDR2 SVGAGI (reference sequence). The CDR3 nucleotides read TGTGCCAGCAGTTACTCTCAGGGCCAAATGGACTATGGCTACACCTTC. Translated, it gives CASSYSQGQMDYGYTF.

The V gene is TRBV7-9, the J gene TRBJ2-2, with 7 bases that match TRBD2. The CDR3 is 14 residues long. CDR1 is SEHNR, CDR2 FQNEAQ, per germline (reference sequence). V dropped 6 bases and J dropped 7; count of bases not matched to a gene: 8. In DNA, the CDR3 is TGTGCCAGCAGGTCGGGGGGTAGCGACGGGGAGCTGTTTTTT. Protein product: CASRSGGSDGELFF.

CDR3 amino acids: CASSLPQGSGYTF. CDR3 coding DNA: TGTGCCAGCAGCTTGCCCCAGGGATCTGGCTACACCTTC. The chain carries TRBV5-6 and TRBJ1-2; D perhaps matches TRBD1 (5 bases). V lost 1 base and J lost 7, with 11 bases in between. Germline loops: CDR1 SGHDT, CDR2 YYEEEE. This CDR3 is built from 13 residues.

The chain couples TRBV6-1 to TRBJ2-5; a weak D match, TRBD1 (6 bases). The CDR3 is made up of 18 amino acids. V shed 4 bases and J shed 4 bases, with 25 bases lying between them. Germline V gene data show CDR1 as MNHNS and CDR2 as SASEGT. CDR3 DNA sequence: TGTGCCAGCAGTGGCGGCCGGGACACTCTATCTTCTGGAGAGACCCAGTACTTC. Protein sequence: CASSGGRDTLSSGETQYF.

For the CDR3, the DNA is TGTGCTAGTGGTTTGAGGAGCTACGAGCAGTACTTC. Its translation is CASGLRSYEQYF. The chain uses TRBV12-5 and TRBJ2-7; D gene ambiguous. CDR1 is LGHNT and CDR2 is FRNRAP in the germline V gene. Between the trimmed V and J ends, which lost 2 bases and 3 bases, there was a span of 5 bases. The CDR3 consists of 12 residues.

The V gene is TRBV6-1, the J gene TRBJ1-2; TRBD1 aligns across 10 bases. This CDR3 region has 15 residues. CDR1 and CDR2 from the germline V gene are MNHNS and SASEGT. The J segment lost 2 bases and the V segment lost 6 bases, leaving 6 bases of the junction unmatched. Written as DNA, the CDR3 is TGTGCCAGCAGGGACCCGGGACAGGGGAACTATGGCTACACCTTC. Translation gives CASRDPGQGNYGYTF.

CDR3 coding DNA: TGTGCCAGCAGCTTCAGGGGCTGGACTGAAGCTTTCTTT. This codes for CASSFRGWTEAFF. The V gene is TRBV7-8, the J gene TRBJ1-1; D perhaps matches TRBD1 (6 bases). The germline V gene encodes CDR1 SGHVS and CDR2 FQNEAQ. The CDR3 covers 13 residues. V shed 3 bases and J shed 5 bases, with 10 bases lying between them.

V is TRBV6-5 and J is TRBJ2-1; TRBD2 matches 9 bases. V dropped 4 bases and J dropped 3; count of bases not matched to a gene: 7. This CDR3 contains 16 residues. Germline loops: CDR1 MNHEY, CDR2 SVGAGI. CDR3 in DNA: TGTGCCAGCAGTTCCCCCGGGACTAGCATCTACAATGAGCAGTTCTTC. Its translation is CASSSPGTSIYNEQFF.

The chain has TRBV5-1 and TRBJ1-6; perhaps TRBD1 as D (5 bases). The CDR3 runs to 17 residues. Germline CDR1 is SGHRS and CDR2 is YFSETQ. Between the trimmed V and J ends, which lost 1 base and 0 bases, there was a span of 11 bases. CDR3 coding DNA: TGCGCCAGCAGCTTGCTGGGGCCCAGCTCCTATAATTCACCCCTCCACTTT. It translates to CASSLLGPSSYNSPLHF.

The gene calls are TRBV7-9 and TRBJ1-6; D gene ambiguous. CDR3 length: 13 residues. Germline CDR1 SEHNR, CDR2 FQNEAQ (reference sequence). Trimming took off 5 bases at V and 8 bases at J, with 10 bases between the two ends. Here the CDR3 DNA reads TGTGCCAGCAGCAGGTCAGGTGATTCACCCCTCCACTTT. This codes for CASSRSGDSPLHF.

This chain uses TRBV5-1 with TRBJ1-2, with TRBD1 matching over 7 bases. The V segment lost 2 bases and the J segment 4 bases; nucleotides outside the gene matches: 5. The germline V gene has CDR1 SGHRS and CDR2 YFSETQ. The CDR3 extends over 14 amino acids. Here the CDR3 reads CASSLDGQVYGYTF. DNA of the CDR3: TGCGCCAGCAGCTTAGATGGACAGGTCTATGGCTACACCTTC.

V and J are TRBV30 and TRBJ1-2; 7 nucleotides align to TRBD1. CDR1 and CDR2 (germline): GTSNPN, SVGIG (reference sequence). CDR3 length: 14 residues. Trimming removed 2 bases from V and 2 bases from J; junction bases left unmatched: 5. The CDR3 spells CAWSIGGQNYGYTF. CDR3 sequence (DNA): TGTGCCTGGAGTATAGGGGGCCAGAACTATGGCTACACCTTC.

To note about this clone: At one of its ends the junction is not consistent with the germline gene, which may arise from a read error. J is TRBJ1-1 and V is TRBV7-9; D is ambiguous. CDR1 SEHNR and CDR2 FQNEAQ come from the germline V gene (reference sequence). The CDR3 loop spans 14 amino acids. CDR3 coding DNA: TGTGCCAGCGGCTTAGGTTTTTTGAACACTGAAGCTTTCTTT. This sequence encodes CASGLGFLNTEAFF.

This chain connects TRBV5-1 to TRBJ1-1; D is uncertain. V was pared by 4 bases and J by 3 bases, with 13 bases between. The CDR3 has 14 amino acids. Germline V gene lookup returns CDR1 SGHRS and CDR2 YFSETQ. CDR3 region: CASSPQADYTEAFF. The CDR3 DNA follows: TGCGCCAGCAGCCCGCAGGCCGATTACACTGAAGCTTTCTTT.

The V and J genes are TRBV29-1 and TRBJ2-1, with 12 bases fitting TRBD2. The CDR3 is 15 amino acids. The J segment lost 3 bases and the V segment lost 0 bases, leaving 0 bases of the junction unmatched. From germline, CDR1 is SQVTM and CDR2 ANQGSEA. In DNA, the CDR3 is TGCAGCGTTGAAGAACTAGCGGGGGGCTACAATGAGCAGTTCTTC. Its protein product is CSVEELAGGYNEQFF.

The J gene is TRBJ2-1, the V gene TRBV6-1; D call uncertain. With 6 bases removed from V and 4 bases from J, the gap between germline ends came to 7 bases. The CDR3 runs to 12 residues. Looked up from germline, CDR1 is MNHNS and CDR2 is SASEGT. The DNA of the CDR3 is TGTGCCAGCAGAGAGGTTTACAATGAGCAGTTCTTC. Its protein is CASREVYNEQFF.

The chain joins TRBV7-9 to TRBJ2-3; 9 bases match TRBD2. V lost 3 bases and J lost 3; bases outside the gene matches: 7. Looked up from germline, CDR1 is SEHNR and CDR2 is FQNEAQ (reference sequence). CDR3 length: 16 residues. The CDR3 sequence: CASSFTSGPLTDTQYF. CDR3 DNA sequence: TGTGCCAGCAGCTTTACTAGCGGGCCCCTAACAGATACGCAGTATTTT.

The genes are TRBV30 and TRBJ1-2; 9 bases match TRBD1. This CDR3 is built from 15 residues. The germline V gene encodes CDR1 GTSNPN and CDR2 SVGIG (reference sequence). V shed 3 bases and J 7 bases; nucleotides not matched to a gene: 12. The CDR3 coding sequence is TGTGCCTGGAGCCGCCGTGACAGGGGGTGGGGTGGCTACACCTTC. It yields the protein CAWSRRDRGWGGYTF.